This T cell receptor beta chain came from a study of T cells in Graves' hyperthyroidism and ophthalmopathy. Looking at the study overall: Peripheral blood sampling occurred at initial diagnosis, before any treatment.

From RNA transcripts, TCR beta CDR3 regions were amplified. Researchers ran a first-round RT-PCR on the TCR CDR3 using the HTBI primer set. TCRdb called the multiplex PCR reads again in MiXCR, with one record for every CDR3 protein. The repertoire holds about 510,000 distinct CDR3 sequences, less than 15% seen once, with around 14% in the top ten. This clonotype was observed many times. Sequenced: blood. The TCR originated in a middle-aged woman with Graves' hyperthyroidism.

The CDR3: CASSLGIAGGETQYF. For the CDR3, the DNA is TGTGCCAGCAGTTTAGGAATAGCGGGAGGGGAGACCCAGTACTTC. This rearrangement joins TRBV12-3 or TRBV12-4 to TRBJ2-5; TRBD2 agrees at 11 bases. J was trimmed by 5 bases and V by 1 base; bases with no gene match: 3. The CDR3 totals 15 residues.